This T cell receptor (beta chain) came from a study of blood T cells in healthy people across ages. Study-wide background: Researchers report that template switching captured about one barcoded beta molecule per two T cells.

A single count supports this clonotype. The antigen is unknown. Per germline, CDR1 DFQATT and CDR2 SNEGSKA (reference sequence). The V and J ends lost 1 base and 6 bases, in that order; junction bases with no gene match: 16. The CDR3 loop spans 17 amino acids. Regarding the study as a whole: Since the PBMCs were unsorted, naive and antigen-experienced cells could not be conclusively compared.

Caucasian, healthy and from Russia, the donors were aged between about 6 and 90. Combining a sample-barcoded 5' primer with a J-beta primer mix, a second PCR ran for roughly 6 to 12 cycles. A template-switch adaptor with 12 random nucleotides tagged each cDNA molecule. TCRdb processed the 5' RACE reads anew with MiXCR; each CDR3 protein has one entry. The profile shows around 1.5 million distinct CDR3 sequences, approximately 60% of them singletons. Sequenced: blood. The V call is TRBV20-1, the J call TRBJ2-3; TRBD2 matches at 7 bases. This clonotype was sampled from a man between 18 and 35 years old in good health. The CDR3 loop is CSARGGGTRFGTDTQYF. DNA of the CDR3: TGCAGTGCTAGAGGGGGGGGAACAAGGTTCGGAACGGATACGCAGTATTTT.